This T cell receptor (beta chain) was sequenced for a study of shared clonotypes between healthy human individuals. Study information: Ranging from 18 to 49 in age, donors were two women and a few men.

The donors, all of them Caucasian adults, lived in Nashville, Tennessee. Assay execution proceeded at the deep level. Ten immunoSEQ deep assay plates were used to sequence the DNA of unsorted PBMCs. Sequenced by immunoSEQ multiplex PCR; TCRdb stores in-frame clones only, minus some. This sample has 75,000 to 100,000 clones, with about 45% found just once. Per the germline V gene, CDR1 is SGHKS and CDR2 is YYEKEE (reference sequence). V gave up 0 bases and J gave up 3 bases, with 13 bases separating them. The CDR3 covers 16 residues. Sample: PBMCs. The receptor was isolated from a woman between 40 and 55 years old in good health. Some clones in this sample may be carry-over from other donors' samples. The chain links TRBV5-5 to TRBJ1-5; D unresolved. In DNA form, the CDR3 reads TGTGCCAGCAGCTTGGCCGGAGGGAGCAACAATCAGCCCCAGCATTTT. It is translated as CASSLAGGSNNQPQHF.